These 28 T cell receptor beta chains came from one sample sequenced in a study of regulatory T cells in long-lasting Graves disease. Combining iRepertoire HTBI primers with Arm-PCR of CDR3 regions, the authors built TCR beta libraries. TCRdb reprocessed the multiplex PCR reads with MiXCR, giving one entry per CDR3 protein. This sample has approximately 350,000 distinct CDR3 sequences, with about a sixth found just once. Time point given: newly diagnosed GD, antithyroid drugs for less than 3 months. Isolated PBMC RNA provided the starting material for the TCR library. The data were also submitted as part of a second study, on T cells in Graves' hyperthyroidism and ophthalmopathy.

This specimen consisted of peripheral blood mononuclear cells (PBMCs), obtained at new diagnosis, from a patient treated with antithyroid drugs. These receptors originate from a woman aged 18-35 years with Graves disease.

Comments on this clonotype: A read error is possible here, since a much larger clone lies one base away. The chain uses TRBV27 and TRBJ2-7, with D unresolved. The V gene lost 5 bases and the J gene lost 0 bases, with 11 bases spanning the gap. The germline V gene encodes CDR1 MNHEY and CDR2 SMNVEV (reference sequence). The CDR3 has 14 amino acids. CDR3 in amino acids: CASSDHDNSYEQYF. In DNA, the CDR3 is TGTGCCAGCAGTGACCACGACAACTCCTACGAGCAGTACTTC.

This clonotype was detected many times. The chain joins TRBV5-1 to TRBJ2-7; D possibly uses TRBD1 or TRBD2 (5 bases each). Germline lookup yields CDR1 SGHRS and CDR2 YFSETQ. The CDR3 covers 15 residues. V lost 0 bases to trimming and J lost 1 base, with 11 bases between them. CDR3 region: CASSLEGLASYEQYF. CDR3 DNA sequence: TGCGCCAGCAGCTTGGAGGGGTTAGCGTCCTACGAGCAGTACTTC.

This clonotype was detected a few times. The chain is built from TRBV28 and TRBJ1-3, with a weak D call TRBD1 (6 bases). The V end lost 6 bases, the J end lost 4 bases, and 13 bases lay between the germline ends. This CDR3 spans 14 amino acids. In germline, CDR1 is MDHEN, CDR2 SYDVKM. CDR3 in DNA: TGTGCCAGCAGAAACACAGGGTCCGGAAACACCATATATTTT. Its protein product is CASRNTGSGNTIYF.

This chain uses TRBV5-1 with TRBJ2-7, with a weak D call TRBD1 (5 bases). Trimming cost V 1 base and J 3 bases, with 11 bases left between them. Germline loops: CDR1 SGHRS, CDR2 YFSETQ. This CDR3 is built from 14 residues. The CDR3 bases are TGCGCCAGCAGCTTGCAGGGCCGAAACTACGAGCAGTACTTC. It translates to CASSLQGRNYEQYF.

Of note for this clonotype: This clone may be a read error of a much larger clone one base away. The chain has TRBV27 and TRBJ2-1; TRBD2 might be the D (6 bases). The end of the DNA fits TRBJ2-5 better, so the J call may be wrong. CDR1 and CDR2 from the germline V gene are MNHEY and SMNVEV (reference sequence). The CDR3 sequence is 15 residues long. The CDR3 DNA is TGTGCCAGCAGTGATTTGTGGGACTCTCAAGAGACCCAGTACTTC. Translating it yields CASSDLWDSQETQYF.

This clonotype was seen only once. With a much larger clone just one base away, this may be a read error. No conserved phenylalanine or tryptophan ends this CDR3, so it is likely a read error. The rearrangement links TRBV6-2 or TRBV6-3 to TRBJ1-5; TRBD1 is a possible D gene (6 bases). Per the germline V gene, CDR1 is MNHEY and CDR2 is SVGEGT. The CDR3 consists of 18 residues. Trimming took 0 bases from V and 0 from J, leaving 15 bases between them. This chain's CDR3 is CASSYSNRARFSNQPQHL. DNA for the CDR3: TGTGCCAGCAGTTACTCGAACAGGGCCCGGTTTAGCAATCAGCCCCAGCATCTT.

A few counts support this clonotype. This chain connects TRBV6-5 to TRBJ1-1, with D perhaps TRBD1 (5 bases). This CDR3 comprises 17 residues. CDR1 is MNHEY and CDR2 is SVGAGI in the germline V gene. V was clipped by 0 bases and J by 0 bases, with 14 bases between them. The CDR3 region is CASSYSGASGLNTEAFF. The CDR3 DNA is TGTGCCAGCAGTTACTCCGGGGCGTCCGGCTTGAACACTGAAGCTTTCTTT.

This clonotype was counted between two and nine times. The J gene is TRBJ1-6, the V gene TRBV15, with a weak D call TRBD1 (6 bases). Germline values: CDR1 LNHNV, CDR2 YYDKDF (reference sequence). The V end was cut by 1 base, the J end by 9 bases, with 13 bases between. The CDR3 runs to 15 residues. CDR3 nucleotide sequence: TGTGCCACCAGCAGAGGGACAGAGAGTAGTTCACCCCTCCACTTT. Residues: CATSRGTESSSPLHF.

This clonotype was counted at least ten times. J is TRBJ2-3 and V is TRBV5-1, with 11 bases fitting TRBD2. CDR3 length equals 16 residues. V was pared by 5 bases and J by 5 bases, with 10 bases of the junction left unmatched. In germline, CDR1 is SGHRS, CDR2 YFSETQ. The CDR3 protein is CASRRELAGARDTQYF. In DNA, the CDR3 is TGCGCCAGCAGGCGCGAACTAGCGGGAGCTAGAGATACGCAGTATTTT.

This clonotype was seen a few times. V usage is TRBV20-1 and J usage is TRBJ2-2; TRBD2 is a possible D gene (6 bases). The CDR3 extends over 15 amino acids. Germline values: CDR1 DFQATT, CDR2 SNEGSKA (reference sequence). The V end lost 5 bases, the J end lost 1 base, and 14 bases lay between the germline ends. As DNA, the CDR3 is TGCAGTGCTGAACGGGGGACGATGAACACCGGGGAGCTGTTTTTT. It codes for CSAERGTMNTGELFF.

The CDR3 region has the DNA TGTGCCAGCACCCTACTCGAGCTCAAGTCGGGGGCGATCTTGGATAAAAACATTCAGTACTTC. This codes for CASTLLELKSGAILDKNIQYF. J is TRBJ2-4 and V is TRBV6-2 or TRBV6-3; either TRBD1 or TRBD2 may fit D (6 bases each). Germline lookup yields CDR1 MNHEY and CDR2 SVGEGT. The CDR3 loop spans 21 amino acids. The germline V and J ends were trimmed by 7 bases and 4 bases, with 35 bases remaining between them.

This clonotype has a count of ten or more. CDR3 sequence reads: CASIQRVLMNTEAFF. DNA for the CDR3: TGTGCCAGCATACAAAGGGTACTCATGAACACTGAAGCTTTCTTT. This chain links TRBV2 with TRBJ1-1; D is ambiguous. With 7 bases removed from V and 0 bases from J, the gap between germline ends came to 15 bases. This CDR3 has 15 amino acids. The germline gives CDR1 SNHLY, CDR2 FYNNEI. The whole variable domain, remainder taken from reference TRBV2 and TRBJ1-1, is EPEVTQTPSHQVTQMGQEVILRCVPISNHLYFYWYRQILGQKVEFLVSFYNNEISEKSEIFDDQFSVERPDGSNFTLKIRSTKLEDSAMYFCASIQRVLMNTEAFFGQGTRLTVV.

This chain uses TRBV29-1 with TRBJ2-2; weak D call: TRBD1 (5 bases). CDR1 is SQVTM, CDR2 ANQGSEA, per germline. V was shortened by 3 bases and J by 5 bases, with 13 bases between the two germline ends. CDR3 length equals 14 residues. The CDR3 region has the DNA TGCAGCGTTGATAGGGCAGGGATAACCGGGGAGCTGTTTTTT. Protein: CSVDRAGITGELFF.

This clonotype was found many times. The chain links TRBV12-3 or TRBV12-4 to TRBJ1-5, with 9 positions matching TRBD1. V shed 6 bases, J shed 6 bases, and the junction held 6 bases outside the gene matches. The length of the CDR3 is 14 residues. The CDR3 protein is CASRLGQGSQPQHF. CDR3 sequence (DNA): TGTGCCAGCAGACTAGGACAGGGGAGTCAGCCCCAGCATTTT.

The chain uses TRBV19 and TRBJ1-5, with D possibly being TRBD1 (5 bases). The CDR3 contains 16 residues. Trimming cost V 7 bases and J 1 base, with 17 bases left between them. CDR1 is LNHDA, CDR2 SQIVND, per germline (reference sequence). CDR3 DNA: TGTGCCAGTACCCCGCCCCCTGCAGGGAGCAATCAGCCCCAGCATTTT. Its protein is CASTPPPAGSNQPQHF.

Turning to this clonotype: The junction and the germline gene differ at one end; a read error may be behind it. The V gene is TRBV6-1, the J gene TRBJ2-2; possibly TRBD2 for D (5 bases). The CDR3 spans 15 residues. The germline gives CDR1 MNHNS, CDR2 SASEGT. The chain's CDR3 is CASSPFSPNTGEPFF. CDR3 nucleotide sequence: TGTGCCAGCAGTCCCTTTAGTCCAAACACCGGGGAGCCGTTTTTT.

About this clonotype itself: This may come from a read error, since a much larger clone is one base off. J is TRBJ2-3 and V is TRBV20-1, with a tentative D call TRBD1 (5 bases). The tail of the sequence fits TRBJ2-4 better, so the J call may be wrong. Germline CDR1 and CDR2: DFQATT and SNEGSKA (reference sequence). The CDR3 sequence is 12 residues long. The CDR3 is CSAKVRAYDQYF. The DNA of the CDR3 is TGCAGTGCTAAGGTCAGGGCCTACGATCAGTACTTC.

This clonotype was picked up many times. The V and J genes are TRBV28 and TRBJ2-7, with a possible D match to TRBD1 (6 bases). The CDR3 sequence is 14 residues long. V was pared by 8 bases and J by 4 bases, with 18 bases between. From germline, CDR1 is MDHEN and CDR2 SYDVKM. DNA of the CDR3: TGTGCCAGCTGCCGGGGTGGACAGATTTACGAGCAGTACTTC. Amino acid sequence: CASCRGGQIYEQYF.

There are many counts of this clonotype. The chain joins TRBV5-4 to TRBJ2-1, with 13 bases that match TRBD2. The CDR3 has 16 amino acids. The trim removed 0 bases at V and 4 bases at J, leaving 1 base unmatched. Germline loops: CDR1 SGHNT, CDR2 YYREEE (reference sequence). The DNA of the CDR3 is TGTGCCAGCAGCTTGGGGGGACTAGCGGGGTACAATGAGCAGTTCTTC. Translation: CASSLGGLAGYNEQFF.

The chain is built from TRBV6-1 and TRBJ2-7; TRBD2 agrees at 15 bases. This CDR3 has 17 amino acids. CDR1 is MNHNS and CDR2 is SASEGT in the germline V gene. V lost 8 bases and J lost 4; bases outside the gene matches: 12. This CDR3 is CASAYRTSGRARYEQYF. DNA for the CDR3: TGTGCCAGCGCCTATCGGACTAGCGGGAGGGCCAGGTACGAGCAGTACTTC.

This rearrangement joins TRBV4-1 to TRBJ1-4, with D unclear. Germline values: CDR1 MGHRA, CDR2 YSYEKL. The CDR3 has 14 residues. V gave up 3 bases and J gave up 0 bases, with 5 bases separating them. CDR3 sequence (DNA): TGCGCCAGCAGCCAGCCGGCAACTAATGAAAAACTGTTTTTT. Amino acid sequence: CASSQPATNEKLFF.

This clonotype was recorded many times. V usage is TRBV20-1 and J usage is TRBJ2-7; 8 bases are a match to TRBD2. CDR3 length: 14 amino acids. V gave up 3 bases and J gave up 3 bases; unmatched junction bases: 7. Germline V lookup: CDR1 DFQATT, CDR2 SNEGSKA (reference sequence). The CDR3 DNA follows: TGCAGTGCTAGTTCGGCGGGAGGACACTACGAGCAGTACTTC. Translation gives CSASSAGGHYEQYF.

The rearrangement links TRBV5-1 to TRBJ2-7; 10 bases align to TRBD2. The V gene's germline CDR1 is SGHRS and CDR2 YFSETQ. This CDR3 is built from 19 residues. The V gene end was trimmed by 4 bases and the J gene end by 5 bases; junction bases not matched to a gene: 21. CDR3 protein: CASSLKKGDPAGGPDEQYF. The DNA of the CDR3 is TGCGCCAGCAGCCTAAAAAAAGGGGATCCAGCGGGAGGGCCCGACGAGCAGTACTTC.

Ten or more counts support this clonotype. The chain recombines TRBV2 with TRBJ2-7; D gene unclear. Germline lookup yields CDR1 SNHLY and CDR2 FYNNEI. V shed 4 bases and J shed 6 bases, with 22 bases lying between them. The CDR3 totals 16 residues. CDR3 nucleotides: TGTGCCAGCAGTGGTAGGACGGACGGAGCCCTTGCCGAGCAGTACTTC. It specifies CASSGRTDGALAEQYF.

This clonotype was seen ten or more times. V usage is TRBV3-1 and J usage is TRBJ2-3, with 10 bases identical to TRBD2. V lost 5 bases, J lost 0 bases, and 2 bases stayed unmatched. Germline CDR1 LGHDT, CDR2 YNNKEL (reference sequence). The length of the CDR3 is 15 residues. The CDR3 sequence is CASSKGLASTDTQYF. The CDR3 region has the DNA TGTGCCAGCAGCAAGGGACTAGCGAGCACAGATACGCAGTATTTT.

The sample holds a few counts of this clonotype. The CDR3 DNA follows: TGTGCCAGCTCACAAGGAGTCGGGAGCTACGAGCAGTACTTC. Protein product: CASSQGVGSYEQYF. This sequence joins TRBV18 and TRBJ2-7; TRBD2 is a possible D gene (6 bases). This CDR3 spans 14 amino acids. Between the trimmed V and J ends, which lost 4 bases and 3 bases, there was a span of 13 bases. The germline CDR1 and CDR2 sequences are KGHSH and LQKENI.

This clonotype was recorded many times. This sequence joins TRBV5-1 and TRBJ2-1, with 7 bases identical to TRBD1. Trimming at V came to 4 bases and at J to 5 bases, leaving 18 bases not matched to a gene. This CDR3 has 18 amino acids. The germline V gene encodes CDR1 SGHRS and CDR2 YFSETQ. Written as DNA, the CDR3 is TGCGCCAGCAGCCGAAGTATAACCGACAGGGCCACCCACAATGAGCAGTTCTTC. Its translation is CASSRSITDRATHNEQFF.

This clonotype was seen a few times. This chain links TRBV6-2 or TRBV6-3 with TRBJ2-1, with 9 bases fitting TRBD1. This CDR3 has 15 amino acids. Per germline, CDR1 MNHEY and CDR2 SVGEGT. The V and J ends lost 7 bases and 4 bases, in that order; junction bases with no gene match: 8. The CDR3 region has the DNA TGTGCCAGCATACAGAGACAGGGGGGTTACAATGAGCAGTTCTTC. Translated: CASIQRQGGYNEQFF.